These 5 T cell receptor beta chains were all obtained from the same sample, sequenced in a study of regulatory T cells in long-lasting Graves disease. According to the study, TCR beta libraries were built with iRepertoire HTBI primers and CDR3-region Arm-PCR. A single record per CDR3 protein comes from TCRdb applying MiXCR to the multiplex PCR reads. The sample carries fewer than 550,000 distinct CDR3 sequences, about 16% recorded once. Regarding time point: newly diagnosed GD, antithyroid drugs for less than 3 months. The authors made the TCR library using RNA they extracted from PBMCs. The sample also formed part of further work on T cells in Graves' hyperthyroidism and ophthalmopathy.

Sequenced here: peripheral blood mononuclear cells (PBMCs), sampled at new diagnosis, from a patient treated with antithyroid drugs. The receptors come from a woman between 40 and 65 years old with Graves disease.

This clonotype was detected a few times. The CDR3: CASSPKQRRDNQPQHF. The CDR3 DNA reads TGTGCCAGCTCACCAAAACAGCGGCGCGACAACCAGCCCCAGCATTTT. The gene calls are TRBV18 and TRBJ1-5; D is unclear. CDR1 and CDR2 from the germline V gene are KGHSH and LQKENI. The CDR3 length is 16 residues. Trimming removed 2 bases at V and 7 bases at J, with 18 bases between. Drawing the rest from reference TRBV18 and TRBJ1-5, the complete variable domain is NAGVMQNPRHLVRRRGQEARLRCSPMKGHSHVYWYRQLPEEGLKFMVYLQKENIIDESGMPKERFSAEFPKEGPSILRIQQVVRGDSAAYFCASSPKQRRDNQPQHFGDGTRLSIL.

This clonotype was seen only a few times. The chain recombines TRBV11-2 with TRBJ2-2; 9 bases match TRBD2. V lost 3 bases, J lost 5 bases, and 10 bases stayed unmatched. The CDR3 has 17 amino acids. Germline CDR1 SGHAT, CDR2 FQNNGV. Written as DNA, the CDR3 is TGTGCCAGCAGCTTTGATCTGCGGGGGGGCCGAACCGGGGAGCTGTTTTTT. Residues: CASSFDLRGGRTGELFF.

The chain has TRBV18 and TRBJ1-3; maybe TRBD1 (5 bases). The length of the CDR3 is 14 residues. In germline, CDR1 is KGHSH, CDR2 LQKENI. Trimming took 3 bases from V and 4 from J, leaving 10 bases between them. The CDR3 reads CASSPNGAGNTIYF. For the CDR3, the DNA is TGTGCCAGCTCACCTAACGGGGCCGGAAACACCATATATTTT.

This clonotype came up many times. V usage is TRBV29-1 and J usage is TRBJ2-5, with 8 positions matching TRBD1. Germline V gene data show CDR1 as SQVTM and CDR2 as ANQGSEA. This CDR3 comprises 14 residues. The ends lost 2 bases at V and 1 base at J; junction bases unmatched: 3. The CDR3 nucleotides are TGCAGCGTTGAACAGGGGGCCATCCAAGAGACCCAGTACTTC. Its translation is CSVEQGAIQETQYF.

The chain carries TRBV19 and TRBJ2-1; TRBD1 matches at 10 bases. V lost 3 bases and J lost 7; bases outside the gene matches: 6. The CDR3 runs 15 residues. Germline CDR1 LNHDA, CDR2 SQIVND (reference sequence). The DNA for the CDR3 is TGTGCCAGTAGTATCCGGGACAGGGGTCATAATGAGCAGTTCTTC. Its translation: CASSIRDRGHNEQFF.